Presented here are 11 T cell receptor beta chains from one specimen sequenced in a study of T cell clonotyping in hematopoietic cell transplantation. Assay used: immunoSEQ multiplex PCR; TCRdb lists only in-frame clones, some missing. This sample has several thousand clones, with 60% to 80% found just once. The input for sequencing was peripheral blood mononuclear cells, taken 100 days after allogeneic stem cell transplant. These receptor sequences come from a male patient in his sixties or seventies who had an allogeneic stem cell transplant from an unrelated donor, so the T cells may come from the graft donor. Some clones in this sample may be carry-over from other donors' samples.

The rearrangement joins TRBV6-1 to TRBJ2-7, with TRBD2 as a possible D gene (6 bases). This CDR3 is 14 amino acids long. CDR1 and CDR2 (germline): MNHNS, SASEGT. The ends were cut back, 4 bases at V and 3 bases at J, with 13 bases in the middle. In DNA form, the CDR3 reads TGTGCCAGCAGTGGGGGACGGACTAACTACGAGCAGTACTTC. Protein product: CASSGGRTNYEQYF.

The chain couples TRBV25-1 to TRBJ1-2; 7 positions agree with TRBD1. Losses at the gene ends were 6 bases for V and 4 bases for J; bases not matched to a gene: 8. CDR3 length: 14 residues. Germline assignment: CDR1 MGHDK and CDR2 SYGVNS. The CDR3 nucleotides read TGTGCCAGCAGCTTCGGGACAGCGTTCTATGGCTACACCTTC. Its protein is CASSFGTAFYGYTF.

In its sample, this clone was seen once. The rearrangement uses TRBV4-3 and TRBJ2-3; D not resolved. The ends were cut back, 3 bases at V and 0 bases at J, with 7 bases in the middle. The CDR3 has 14 amino acids. From germline, CDR1 is LGHNA and CDR2 YSLEER. The CDR3 protein is CASSQTASTDTQYF. DNA for the CDR3: TGCGCCAGCAGCCAGACTGCTAGCACAGATACGCAGTATTTT.

This clone has only a few counts. The V and J genes are TRBV27 and TRBJ1-1, with D possibly TRBD1 on 5 matching bases. The CDR3 has 13 amino acids. CDR1 is MNHEY, CDR2 SMNVEV, per germline (reference sequence). Trimming removed 2 bases from V and 1 base from J, with 5 bases in between. CDR3 amino acids: CASSLQGNTEAFF. The CDR3 DNA is TGTGCCAGCAGTTTACAGGGGAACACTGAAGCTTTCTTT.

The chain employs TRBV27 and TRBJ1-1; 8 nucleotides align to TRBD1. Trimming took 0 bases from V and 10 from J; bases not matched to a gene: 4. Germline V gene data show CDR1 as MNHEY and CDR2 as SMNVEV (reference sequence). The CDR3 runs to 13 residues. The CDR3 spells CASSLSPRGLAFF. DNA of the CDR3: TGTGCCAGCAGTTTATCGCCCAGGGGGCTAGCTTTCTTT.

The rearrangement uses TRBV7-2 and TRBJ1-2, with a weak D call TRBD1 (5 bases). In germline, CDR1 is SGHTA, CDR2 FQGNSA. The CDR3 contains 15 residues. Trimming left V 6 bases short and J 3 bases short, with 17 bases between. The DNA for the CDR3 is TGTGCCAGCAGACCCGCCGCGACGGGGGACTATGGCTACACCTTC. As protein: CASRPAATGDYGYTF.

The table lists this clone with a few counts. This rearrangement joins TRBV15 to TRBJ1-4; the match to TRBD1 covers 11 bases. CDR1 is LNHNV, CDR2 YYDKDF, per germline (reference sequence). This CDR3 has 17 residues. Trimming cost V 0 bases and J 3 bases; bases outside gene matches: 3. CDR3: CATSRDRTGGSNEKLFF. The CDR3 region has the DNA TGTGCCACCAGCAGAGACCGGACAGGGGGCTCTAATGAAAAACTGTTTTTT.

This clone was detected a few times. The V gene is TRBV6-5, the J gene TRBJ1-2; 7 bases are a match to TRBD1. The CDR3 is 14 residues long. Losses at the gene ends were 1 base for V and 5 bases for J; bases not matched to a gene: 4. The germline gives CDR1 MNHEY, CDR2 SVGAGI. The CDR3 loop reads CASSYLGQSYGYTF. The CDR3 DNA reads TGTGCCAGCAGTTACTTGGGACAGTCGTATGGCTACACCTTC.

The V call is TRBV5-1, the J call TRBJ2-5, with 8 positions matching TRBD1. V was pared by 4 bases and J by 3 bases, with 11 bases of the junction left unmatched. CDR3 length equals 16 residues. Germline V lookup: CDR1 SGHRS, CDR2 YFSETQ. CDR3 sequence (DNA): TGCGCCAGCAGCACACCCCGGGACAGGATAGAAGAGACCCAGTACTTC. Protein product: CASSTPRDRIEETQYF.

In DNA form, the CDR3 reads TGTGCCAGCACCCGGCTCATGAACACTGAAGCTTTCTTT. It yields the protein CASTRLMNTEAFF. V and J are TRBV7-8 and TRBJ1-1; D is unclear. CDR1 is SGHVS, CDR2 FQNEAQ, per germline. Trimming removed 7 bases from V and 0 bases from J, with 9 bases in between. The length of the CDR3 is 13 residues.

The chain uses TRBV5-1 and TRBJ2-7, with 9 bases that match TRBD1. The J segment lost 3 bases and the V segment lost 3 bases, leaving 7 bases of the junction unmatched. This CDR3 is built from 15 residues. CDR1 and CDR2 from the germline V gene are SGHRS and YFSETQ. DNA of the CDR3: TGCGCCAGCAGCTCTTCCGGACAGGGGATCTACGAGCAGTACTTC. Amino acids: CASSSSGQGIYEQYF.